These 10 T cell receptor beta chains were all obtained from the same sample, sequenced in a study of blood T cell repertoires in COVID-19 (dated by TCRdb to 2018 to 2021). The library came from the immunoSEQ multiplex PCR assay. The clones in this table, taken by TCRdb from immuneACCESS, are in-frame only. Not every clone is retained; where verified, under half of the shortfall comes from an unresolved V gene, and the cause of the rest is unknown. The sample yields 95,000 to 100,000 clones; 85% were counted once. 1.5% to 2% of the sample comes from the top ten. Material for sequencing was peripheral blood. These receptors were taken from an older woman with active or convalescent COVID-19.

The rearrangement links TRBV29-1 to TRBJ2-5, with a weak D call TRBD1 (5 bases). The length of the CDR3 is 13 residues. Germline loops: CDR1 SQVTM, CDR2 ANQGSEA. V lost 2 bases and J lost 5, with 12 bases in between. The CDR3 DNA reads TGCAGCGTTGAACAGGGTACTGGGGAGACCCAGTACTTC. It codes for CSVEQGTGETQYF.

V and J are TRBV5-1 and TRBJ2-7; perhaps TRBD2 as D (6 bases). The CDR3 length is 14 residues. Deletions cut 3 bases from V and 0 bases from J, with 10 bases between. Per the germline V gene, CDR1 is SGHRS and CDR2 is YFSETQ. DNA for the CDR3: TGCGCCAGCAGCTCGACTAGGAACTCCTACGAGCAGTACTTC. The encoded protein is CASSSTRNSYEQYF. The variable domain in full, with the rest retrieved from reference TRBV5-1 and TRBJ2-7, is KAGVTQTPRYLIKTRGQQVTLSCSPISGHRSVSWYQQTPGQGLQFLFEYFSETQRNKGNFPGRFSGRQFSNSRSEMNVSTLELGDSALYLCASSSTRNSYEQYFGPGTRLTVT.

This sequence joins TRBV7-2 and TRBJ1-5, with 9 positions matching TRBD1. The CDR3 spans 14 residues. The junction had 4 bases not matched to a gene; V was cut back by 5 bases and J by 5 bases. Germline V gene lookup returns CDR1 SGHTA and CDR2 FQGNSA. For the CDR3, the DNA is TGTGCCAGCAGCGTATGGACAGGGGATCAGCCCCAGCATTTT. It specifies CASSVWTGDQPQHF.

V and J are TRBV25-1 and TRBJ2-1; 13 bases agree with TRBD2. CDR3 length equals 17 residues. V trimming: 2 bases; J trimming: 9 bases; junction bases outside the gene matches: 10. The V gene's germline CDR1 is MGHDK and CDR2 SYGVNS. In DNA form, the CDR3 reads TGTGCCAGCAGTGAACGAGGACTAGCGGGAGCTGTCGGTGAGCAGTTCTTC. Protein: CASSERGLAGAVGEQFF. The variable domain in full, completed from reference TRBV25-1 and TRBJ2-1, reads EADIYQTPRYLVIGTGKKITLECSQTMGHDKMYWYQQDPGMELHLIHYSYGVNSTEKGDLSSESTVSRIRTEHFPLTLESARPSHTSQYLCASSERGLAGAVGEQFFGPGTRLTVL.

The V call is TRBV19, the J call TRBJ1-4, with D tentatively TRBD1 (5 bases). The germline V and J ends were trimmed by 3 bases and 0 bases, with 14 bases remaining between them. Germline loops: CDR1 LNHDA, CDR2 SQIVND (reference sequence). The CDR3 totals 17 residues. This chain's CDR3 is CASSIGNWGSTNEKLFF. For the CDR3, the DNA is TGTGCCAGTAGTATTGGAAATTGGGGCTCAACTAATGAAAAACTGTTTTTT.

The J gene is TRBJ2-5, the V gene TRBV7-2; no clear D. The CDR3 covers 14 residues. CDR1 is SGHTA and CDR2 is FQGNSA in the germline V gene. Trimming cost V 2 bases and J 3 bases, with 10 bases left between them. CDR3 sequence: CASSLNHNKETQYF. The CDR3 coding sequence is TGTGCCAGCAGCTTAAATCACAATAAAGAGACCCAGTACTTC.

V usage is TRBV18 and J usage is TRBJ2-5, with 10 bases identical to TRBD1. Looked up from germline, CDR1 is KGHSH and CDR2 is LQKENI. V trimming: 2 bases; J trimming: 5 bases; junction bases outside the gene matches: 8. CDR3 length equals 16 residues. The CDR3 region is CASSPSPGQGKETQYF. CDR3 in DNA: TGTGCCAGCTCACCATCCCCGGGACAGGGGAAGGAGACCCAGTACTTC.

V and J are TRBV27 and TRBJ2-1; no reliable D call. V lost 3 bases and J lost 1, with 7 bases in between. The germline CDR1 and CDR2 sequences are MNHEY and SMNVEV (reference sequence). There are 14 residues in the CDR3. The CDR3 DNA is TGTGCCAGCAGTTTCCAGTTTTCCTACAATGAGCAGTTCTTC. Protein: CASSFQFSYNEQFF.

V usage is TRBV10-3 and J usage is TRBJ2-4; D remains ambiguous. V lost 6 bases and J lost 0, with 6 bases in between. Germline V CDR1 and CDR2: ENHRY, SYGVKD. The CDR3 covers 13 residues. DNA of the CDR3: TGTGCCATCAGGGCAGTAGCCAAAAACATTCAGTACTTC. This translates into CAIRAVAKNIQYF.

V usage is TRBV4-2 and J usage is TRBJ2-1, with TRBD2 matching over 11 bases. V dropped 4 bases and J dropped 1; count of bases not matched to a gene: 0. This CDR3 is 15 amino acids long. CDR1 is LGHNA, CDR2 YNFKEQ, per germline. The CDR3 DNA reads TGTGCCAGCAGCCGGACTAGCGGGTCCTACAATGAGCAGTTCTTC. Protein: CASSRTSGSYNEQFF.